A selection of T cell receptor beta chains follows, all from one sample in a study of blood T cells in healthy people across ages. TCRdb analysed the 5' RACE reads with MiXCR anew, one entry per CDR3 protein. Of hundreds of thousands of distinct CDR3 sequences in the sample, about 30% were seen once. Source material: blood. These receptors originate from a woman older than 75 in good health. Both conserved end residues are part of each CDR3. The D gene is left open where the match is weak. Where a row states a size, it is once, few, many or the class of an expanded clone; other rows omit it.

V	D	J	size	DNA	CDR3
TRBV24-1	NA	TRBJ1-2	NA	TGTGCCACCAGTGACCCCTCACGGGGGCAATCGGTCTATGGCTACACCTTC	CATSDPSRGQSVYGYTF
TRBV9	NA	TRBJ1-4	many	TGTGCCAGCAGCCTCGAACAGTACGCAACTAATGAAAAACTGTTTTTT	CASSLEQYATNEKLFF
TRBV28	NA	TRBJ2-3	many	TGTGCCAGCAGAGCTCATGGGTCTAGCACAGATACGCAGTATTTT	CASRAHGSSTDTQYF
TRBV29-1	TRBD1	TRBJ2-3	many	TGCAGCGCCGGACAGGTAACTCCTACAGATACGCAGTATTTT	CSAGQVTPTDTQYF
TRBV6-5	NA	TRBJ2-7	NA	TGTGCCAGCAGTTCCCATCCCCTCACGGAGACCTACGAGCAGTACTTC	CASSSHPLTETYEQYF
TRBV6-6	TRBD1	TRBJ1-6	few	TGTGCCAGCAGTTACCTTCCACAGGGGGGGGATTCACCCCTCCACTTT	CASSYLPQGGDSPLHF
TRBV12-3/TRBV12-4	NA	TRBJ2-7	many	TGTGCCAGCAGTTTTGACCTCGAGCAGTACTTC	CASSFDLEQYF
TRBV6-2/TRBV6-3	NA	TRBJ2-7	many	TGTGCCAGCAACGAGGCCGGGCCTTGGGAGCAGTACTTC	CASNEAGPWEQYF
TRBV27	TRBD1	TRBJ2-7	many	TGTGCCAGCAGTCGCGGACAGGCCAGCTCCTACGAGCAGTACTTC	CASSRGQASSYEQYF
TRBV5-1	NA	TRBJ1-2	many	TGCGCCAGCAGCTTGTTCGGGCCAGATGGCTACACCTTC	CASSLFGPDGYTF
TRBV3-1	NA	TRBJ1-4	NA	TGTGCCAGCAGCCAAGAGGGACGGGCTGAAAAACTGTTTTTT	CASSQEGRAEKLFF
TRBV12-3/TRBV12-4	NA	TRBJ2-3	NA	TGTGCCAGCAGTTTAAGGAAAGATACGGAATATTTT	CASSLRKDTEYF
TRBV30	NA	TRBJ1-2	many	TGTGCCTCTTCCAGGGAAGGCTATGGCTACACCTTC	CASSREGYGYTF
TRBV9	NA	TRBJ2-3	many	TGTGCCAGCAGCGTAGCCCCGGCAAACACAGATACGCAGTATTTT	CASSVAPANTDTQYF
TRBV28	NA	TRBJ1-5	NA	TGTGCCAGCAGTCACAGTCCCAATCAGCCCCAGCATTTT	CASSHSPNQPQHF
TRBV5-1	NA	TRBJ2-5	many	TGCGCCAGCAGCACCCGACAGAAAGAGACCCAGTACTTC	CASSTRQKETQYF
TRBV20-1	NA	TRBJ1-5	NA	TGCAGTGCTACCGAAACAGTTAGCAATCAGCCCCAGCATTTT	CSATETVSNQPQHF
TRBV27	TRBD1	TRBJ1-2	many	TGTGCCAGCAGTCCTCTATCCAGGGGGCGCGACTATGGCTACACCTTC	CASSPLSRGRDYGYTF
TRBV5-8	TRBD1	TRBJ2-1	many	TGTGCCAGCAGCTGGCGGGACAGGGTCTACAATGAGCAGTTCTTC	CASSWRDRVYNEQFF
TRBV4-1	NA	TRBJ2-1	NA	TGCGCCAGCAGCCAAGACTCTCCTGGAAGGGGGCAGTTCTTC	CASSQDSPGRGQFF
TRBV5-1	TRBD1	TRBJ1-2	NA	TGCGCCAGCAGTCCTGACAGGGTGGATGGCTACACCTTC	CASSPDRVDGYTF
TRBV30	TRBD1	TRBJ2-7	many	TGTGCCTGGAGTTTGGGACAGGGCTACGAGCAGTACTTC	CAWSLGQGYEQYF
TRBV6-1	TRBD1	TRBJ1-1	NA	TGTGCCAGCCTCAGGACAGGGGTGAATGCGGGGAACACTGAAGCTTTCTTT	CASLRTGVNAGNTEAFF
TRBV5-1	NA	TRBJ1-1	NA	TGCGCCAGCAGCTACCAGACATCATCGGACACTGAAGCTTTCTTT	CASSYQTSSDTEAFF
TRBV12-3/TRBV12-4	NA	TRBJ2-1	once	TGTGCCAGCAGTTCGGGACCGGTGGATGAGCAGTTCTTC	CASSSGPVDEQFF
TRBV2	TRBD1	TRBJ2-7	many	TGTGCCAGCAGTGAAAGGGGGCTTGGCTACGAGCAGTACTTC	CASSERGLGYEQYF
TRBV18	NA	TRBJ2-3	NA	TGTGCCAGCTCACTCATTGACACACATCGCACAGATACGCAGTATTTT	CASSLIDTHRTDTQYF
TRBV12-3/TRBV12-4	NA	TRBJ1-6	NA	TGTGCCAGCAGCCACTCGAACTTGGGGACACCCCTCCACTTT	CASSHSNLGTPLHF
TRBV20-1	NA	TRBJ2-1	NA	TGCAGTGCTAGAGAGACTATGGGTTACAATGAGCAGTTCTTC	CSARETMGYNEQFF
TRBV20-1	NA	TRBJ2-1	NA	TGCAGTGCTCTTACAGGGTTAGGAGCATACAATGAGCAGTTCTTC	CSALTGLGAYNEQFF
TRBV3-1	NA	TRBJ1-5	few	TGTGCCAGCAGCCCAGCCTTTTATAATCAGCCCCAGCATTTT	CASSPAFYNQPQHF
TRBV7-8	NA	TRBJ2-7	NA	TGTGCCAGCAGCTTAGCCCGGGGGAGAGGACAGGAGGCCCAGTACTTC	CASSLARGRGQEAQYF
TRBV7-3	NA	TRBJ1-1	many	TGTGCCAGCAGCTACAAAGGGGGGACTGAAGCTTTCTTT	CASSYKGGTEAFF
TRBV4-2	TRBD2	TRBJ2-1	NA	TGTGCCAGCAGCCAAGGGGGACTAGCGGGGGGTGCAGGCGAGACCCAGTTCTTC	CASSQGGLAGGAGETQFF
TRBV4-1	NA	TRBJ1-4	NA	TGCGCCAGCAGCCAATTCGTTGGGGCAGATAATGAAAAACTGTTTTTT	CASSQFVGADNEKLFF
TRBV7-9	NA	TRBJ2-5	NA	TGTGCCAGCAGCGACGCGTTAAGGGGAGAGACCCAGTACTTC	CASSDALRGETQYF
TRBV7-3	TRBD1	TRBJ1-2	many	TGTGCCAGCAGCTTTGACAGGGGCGGAGGCTACACCTTC	CASSFDRGGGYTF
TRBV30	TRBD1	TRBJ1-1	NA	TGTGCCTTTCAGACAGGGTGGACTGAAGCTTTCTTT	CAFQTGWTEAFF
TRBV6-5	TRBD1	TRBJ1-2	many	TGTGCCAGCAGTTGGGACAGGTCCGGCTATGGCTACACCTTC	CASSWDRSGYGYTF
TRBV12-5	NA	TRBJ2-3	many	TGTGCTAGTGGTCCCTCAAAAGGAGGTACGCAGTATTTT	CASGPSKGGTQYF
TRBV7-9	TRBD1	TRBJ1-2	NA	TGTGCCAGCAGAGCGACAGGGACTGTAGGCTATGGCTACACCTTC	CASRATGTVGYGYTF
TRBV19	TRBD1	TRBJ1-1	NA	TGTGCCAGTAACAGGGGGAACACTGAAGCTTTCTTT	CASNRGNTEAFF
TRBV7-2	TRBD2	TRBJ2-5	many	TGTGCCAGCAGCTTAGTCCTAGCGGGGGGGCCGACGCAAGAGACCCAGTACTTC	CASSLVLAGGPTQETQYF
TRBV7-3	NA	TRBJ1-2	NA	TGTGCCAGCGGGGGCCCCAGAGAGGAATATGGCTACACCTTC	CASGGPREEYGYTF
TRBV5-1	TRBD2	TRBJ2-3	many	TGCGCCAGCAGCTTTGCTAGCGGGCAAACAGTTTCTAGCACAGATACGCAGTATTTT	CASSFASGQTVSSTDTQYF